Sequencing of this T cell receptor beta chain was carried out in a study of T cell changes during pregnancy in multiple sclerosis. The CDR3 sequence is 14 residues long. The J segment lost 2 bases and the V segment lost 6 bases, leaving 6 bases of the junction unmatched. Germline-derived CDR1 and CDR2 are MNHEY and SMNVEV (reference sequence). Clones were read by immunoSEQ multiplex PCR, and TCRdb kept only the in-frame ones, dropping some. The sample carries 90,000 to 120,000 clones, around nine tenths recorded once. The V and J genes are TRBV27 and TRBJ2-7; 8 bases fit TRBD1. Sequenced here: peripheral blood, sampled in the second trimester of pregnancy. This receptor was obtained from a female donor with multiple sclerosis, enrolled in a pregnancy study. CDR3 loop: CASRRKGQAYEQYF. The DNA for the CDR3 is TGTGCCAGCAGGCGCAAGGGACAGGCCTACGAGCAGTACTTC.